The rows below give T cell receptor beta chains drawn from one sample of a study of Graves' ophthalmopathy and Graves' hyperthyroidism. TCRdb reprocessed the multiplex PCR reads via MiXCR and lists one record per CDR3 protein. The sample carries 500,000 to 700,000 distinct CDR3 sequences, around a fifth recorded once. Material: peripheral blood. These receptors were taken from a woman between 18 and 30 years old with stable Graves' hyperthyroidism. Some clones in this sample may be carry-over from other donors' samples. Each CDR3 is given with its conserved first and last residue. Fields, in order: V gene, J gene, D gene, clone size, CDR3 protein, CDR3 DNA. A D gene is named only where the DNA matches it firmly. The size of a clone is reported for some rows only, either as once, few or many, or as a class for expanded clones.

v_gene: TRBV3-1; j_gene: TRBJ1-1; d_gene: NA; abundance: many; CDR3aa: CATAPNTNTEAFF; CDR3nt: TGTGCCACAGCCCCCAACACGAACACTGAAGCTTTCTTT
v_gene: TRBV30; j_gene: TRBJ1-1; d_gene: TRBD1; abundance: many; CDR3aa: CAWRTGRNTEAFF; CDR3nt: TGTGCCTGGAGGACAGGGAGGAACACTGAAGCTTTCTTT
v_gene: TRBV5-1; j_gene: TRBJ1-2; d_gene: TRBD1; abundance: many; CDR3aa: CASSLAGGGEGGYTF; CDR3nt: TGCGCCAGCAGCTTGGCCGGAGGGGGCGAAGGTGGCTACACCTTC
v_gene: TRBV14; j_gene: TRBJ2-5; d_gene: NA; abundance: NA; CDR3aa: CASSQQGLDETQYF; CDR3nt: TGTGCCAGCAGCCAACAGGGGCTTGACGAGACCCAGTACTTC
v_gene: TRBV29-1; j_gene: TRBJ1-1; d_gene: NA; abundance: NA; CDR3aa: CSVKQGLEAFF; CDR3nt: TGCAGCGTTAAACAGGGACTTGAAGCTTTCTTT
v_gene: TRBV10-3; j_gene: TRBJ2-7; d_gene: NA; abundance: NA; CDR3aa: CAIRPGLGYGDQYF; CDR3nt: TGTGCCATCAGACCGGGACTGGGTTATGGCGATCAGTACTTC
v_gene: TRBV4-1; j_gene: TRBJ2-2; d_gene: NA; abundance: many; CDR3aa: CASSPDGRKPRSGELFF; CDR3nt: TGCGCCAGCAGCCCGGATGGGCGGAAGCCGAGATCCGGGGAGCTGTTTTTT
v_gene: TRBV11-2; j_gene: TRBJ1-1; d_gene: NA; abundance: many; CDR3aa: CASSLDIFGGTEAFF; CDR3nt: TGTGCCAGCAGCTTAGATATATTCGGGGGTACTGAAGCTTTCTTT
v_gene: TRBV5-1; j_gene: TRBJ2-5; d_gene: TRBD2; abundance: NA; CDR3aa: CASSLPTSGSETQYF; CDR3nt: TGCGCCAGCAGCCTGCCGACTAGCGGGAGCGAGACCCAGTACTTC
v_gene: TRBV14; j_gene: TRBJ1-1; d_gene: NA; abundance: few; CDR3aa: CASSLKLELDTEAFF; CDR3nt: TGTGCCAGCAGCCTAAAACTCGAGTTGGACACTGAAGCTTTCTTT
v_gene: TRBV9; j_gene: TRBJ1-3; d_gene: NA; abundance: many; CDR3aa: CASSGPAGGNTIYF; CDR3nt: TGTGCCAGCAGCGGTCCGGCGGGGGGAAACACCATATATTTT
v_gene: TRBV12-3/TRBV12-4; j_gene: TRBJ2-2; d_gene: NA; abundance: many; CDR3aa: CASSTLAGQGVGELFF; CDR3nt: TGTGCCAGCTCCACTTTAGCGGGACAGGGCGTCGGGGAGCTGTTTTTT
v_gene: TRBV3-1; j_gene: TRBJ1-1; d_gene: NA; abundance: many; CDR3aa: CASSQERAGARGAFF; CDR3nt: TGTGCCAGCAGCCAAGAAAGGGCAGGGGCCCGGGGGGCTTTCTTT
v_gene: TRBV30; j_gene: TRBJ1-5; d_gene: NA; abundance: NA; CDR3aa: CAWTRGFNQPQHF; CDR3nt: TGTGCCTGGACTCGGGGTTTCAATCAGCCCCAGCATTTT
v_gene: TRBV7-8; j_gene: TRBJ1-2; d_gene: NA; abundance: many; CDR3aa: CASSLAGSPEGYTF; CDR3nt: TGTGCCAGCAGCTTAGCGGGTTCGCCTGAGGGCTACACCTTC
v_gene: TRBV10-3; j_gene: TRBJ1-2; d_gene: NA; abundance: many; CDR3aa: CAISLSQTPEGYTF; CDR3nt: TGTGCCATCAGCCTTAGCCAAACCCCCGAGGGCTACACCTTC
v_gene: TRBV27; j_gene: TRBJ1-2; d_gene: NA; abundance: NA; CDR3aa: CASSLSFTAYGYTF; CDR3nt: TGTGCCAGCAGTTTATCGTTTACAGCATATGGCTACACCTTC
v_gene: TRBV24-1; j_gene: TRBJ2-7; d_gene: TRBD1; abundance: NA; CDR3aa: CATGDSRQGYEQYF; CDR3nt: TGTGCCACCGGAGACTCGAGACAGGGGTACGAGCAGTACTTC
v_gene: TRBV11-2; j_gene: TRBJ1-2; d_gene: NA; abundance: many; CDR3aa: CASSLDHSYRYGYTF; CDR3nt: TGTGCCAGCAGCTTAGATCACAGTTACCGCTATGGCTACACCTTC
v_gene: TRBV28; j_gene: TRBJ1-1; d_gene: NA; abundance: NA; CDR3aa: CASSFSGGWVTEAFF; CDR3nt: TGTGCCAGCAGTTTTAGCGGCGGGTGGGTTACTGAAGCTTTCTTT
v_gene: TRBV28; j_gene: TRBJ2-6; d_gene: TRBD2; abundance: NA; CDR3aa: CASSLTPSGSGANVLTF; CDR3nt: TGTGCCAGCAGTTTGACACCTAGCGGGTCTGGGGCCAACGTCCTGACTTTC
v_gene: TRBV6-1; j_gene: TRBJ2-5; d_gene: NA; abundance: NA; CDR3aa: CAIPDGEEETQYF; CDR3nt: TGTGCCATCCCTGATGGGGAGGAAGAGACCCAGTACTTC
v_gene: TRBV12-3/TRBV12-4; j_gene: TRBJ2-5; d_gene: TRBD1; abundance: many; CDR3aa: CASSLGQGSRETQYF; CDR3nt: TGTGCCAGCAGTCTGGGACAGGGGTCCCGGGAGACCCAGTACTTC
v_gene: TRBV6-1; j_gene: TRBJ1-6; d_gene: NA; abundance: NA; CDR3aa: CASSDLGSAYNSPLHF; CDR3nt: TGTGCCAGCAGTGATTTAGGGAGCGCCTATAATTCACCCCTCCACTTT
v_gene: TRBV7-3; j_gene: TRBJ2-7; d_gene: TRBD1; abundance: many; CDR3aa: CASSAAGTASDEQYF; CDR3nt: TGTGCCAGCAGCGCCGCCGGGACAGCCAGCGACGAGCAGTACTTC
v_gene: TRBV27; j_gene: TRBJ1-2; d_gene: NA; abundance: many; CDR3aa: CASSPDIPRTVRYGYTF; CDR3nt: TGTGCCAGCAGTCCCGATATTCCACGGACAGTCCGCTATGGCTACACCTTC
v_gene: TRBV3-1; j_gene: TRBJ2-7; d_gene: NA; abundance: many; CDR3aa: CASSPIRPQGSEQYF; CDR3nt: TGTGCCAGCAGCCCAATCCGACCACAGGGAAGCGAGCAGTACTTC
v_gene: TRBV6-1; j_gene: TRBJ2-5; d_gene: NA; abundance: many; CDR3aa: CAGAFQGASETQYF; CDR3nt: TGTGCCGGAGCTTTCCAGGGCGCTTCAGAGACCCAGTACTTC
v_gene: TRBV3-1; j_gene: TRBJ1-1; d_gene: TRBD1; abundance: NA; CDR3aa: CASSQSGQREAFF; CDR3nt: TGTGCCAGCAGCCAGTCGGGACAGAGGGAAGCTTTCTTT
v_gene: TRBV7-2; j_gene: TRBJ2-7; d_gene: NA; abundance: many; CDR3aa: CASSLASTDSPYEQYF; CDR3nt: TGTGCCAGCAGCCTAGCCTCGACAGACTCCCCCTACGAGCAGTACTTC
v_gene: TRBV20-1; j_gene: TRBJ1-1; d_gene: NA; abundance: many; CDR3aa: CSASASQGMNTEAFF; CDR3nt: TGCAGTGCTAGCGCCTCCCAGGGTATGAACACTGAAGCTTTCTTT
v_gene: TRBV5-1; j_gene: TRBJ1-2; d_gene: NA; abundance: many; CDR3aa: CASTPGGQANYGYTF; CDR3nt: TGCGCCAGCACCCCGGGGGGACAAGCTAACTATGGCTACACCTTC
v_gene: TRBV20-1; j_gene: TRBJ1-2; d_gene: NA; abundance: many; CDR3aa: CSARDTGPLGYTF; CDR3nt: TGCAGTGCTAGAGATACGGGACCTCTTGGCTACACCTTC
v_gene: TRBV2; j_gene: TRBJ2-2; d_gene: NA; abundance: many; CDR3aa: CASSEMGRKNTGELFF; CDR3nt: TGTGCCAGCAGTGAAATGGGACGGAAAAACACCGGGGAGCTGTTTTTT
v_gene: TRBV19; j_gene: TRBJ1-5; d_gene: NA; abundance: many; CDR3aa: CASSIANRDYQPQHF; CDR3nt: TGTGCCAGTAGTATAGCTAACCGGGACTATCAGCCCCAGCATTTT
v_gene: TRBV20-1; j_gene: TRBJ2-5; d_gene: NA; abundance: many; CDR3aa: CSAMRSGTQYF; CDR3nt: TGCAGTGCGATGCGTTCGGGGACCCAGTACTTC
v_gene: TRBV6-1; j_gene: TRBJ1-1; d_gene: NA; abundance: NA; CDR3aa: CASRRNTEACF; CDR3nt: TGTGCCAGCAGACGGAACACTGAAGCTTGCTTT
v_gene: TRBV28; j_gene: TRBJ1-1; d_gene: NA; abundance: NA; CDR3aa: CASTPQGGAEAFF; CDR3nt: TGTGCCAGCACCCCCCAGGGAGGGGCTGAAGCTTTCTTT
v_gene: TRBV10-3; j_gene: TRBJ1-6; d_gene: TRBD1; abundance: many; CDR3aa: CAIRPADRDNSPLHF; CDR3nt: TGTGCCATCAGACCGGCTGACAGGGATAATTCACCCCTCCACTTT
v_gene: TRBV19; j_gene: TRBJ2-6; d_gene: NA; abundance: NA; CDR3aa: CASTETGIGANVLTF; CDR3nt: TGTGCCAGTACTGAAACAGGGATTGGGGCCAACGTCCTGACTTTC
v_gene: TRBV12-3/TRBV12-4; j_gene: TRBJ1-2; d_gene: TRBD1; abundance: NA; CDR3aa: CASSFGQGRFGYTF; CDR3nt: TGTGCCAGCAGTTTCGGACAGGGAAGGTTCGGCTACACCTTC
v_gene: TRBV20-1; j_gene: TRBJ2-5; d_gene: NA; abundance: many; CDR3aa: CSARVGGRETQYF; CDR3nt: TGCAGTGCTAGAGTTGGAGGGAGGGAGACCCAGTACTTC